This T cell receptor (beta chain) was identified during a study of tumor-infiltrating lymphocytes in primary liver carcinoma. General study findings and limits: Appearing in all five tumor regions was true of only about 8-24% of top clones.

A remark on this clonotype: The antigen is undetermined. At one end the junction does not follow the germline gene, possibly because of a read error.

Total RNA amounting to roughly 0.5 ug was the source from which TCR beta cDNA was made with a constant-region primer. Employing slightly modified ARM-PCR, three nested multiplex PCR rounds were run, and these gave rise to the TCR beta libraries. It was with TRBV1-TRBV30 forward primers and a C-beta reverse primer that the first two PCR rounds were run, at approximately 10 cycles each. TCRdb reanalysed the multiplex PCR reads using MiXCR and keeps one entry per CDR3 protein. The data contain 40,000 to 45,000 distinct CDR3 sequences, approximately 73% of them singletons. The CDR3 loop spans 15 amino acids. Germline lookup yields CDR1 SQVTM and CDR2 ANQGSEA. RNA and DNA were co-extracted from approximately 20-30 mg of unsorted bulk tissue. Surgeons resected the patients' primary liver carcinomas. Whichever tumor sample was examined, it had over 85% viable tumor cells.

V gene TRBV29-1 combines with J gene TRBJ2-1; possible D gene TRBD2, 6 bases. What was sequenced was liver tumor tissue from sampling region 2. Noted subset: tumor region T2, inferior pole. This receptor was obtained from a man aged 35 to 55 with primary liver carcinoma and hepatitis B virus infection. As DNA, the CDR3 is TGCAGCGTTGATTGTGCGGGAAGGACCTACAATGAACAGCTCTTC. It translates to CSVDCAGRTYNEQLF.